These 21 T cell receptor beta chains share one sample of origin, sequenced in a study of shared clonotypes between healthy human individuals. Profiled with immunoSEQ multiplex PCR; TCRdb holds only in-frame clones, not every one. The sample lists some 980,000 clones, approximately 76% occurring once. The specimen was memory CD4+ T cells sorted from blood. The subset: CD45RA-negative fraction. The receptors come from a man aged 18 to 35 in good health.

In this sample, this clone turned up once. This rearrangement joins TRBV7-3 to TRBJ2-2, with a weak D call TRBD1 (5 bases). The germline V gene has CDR1 SGHTA and CDR2 FQGTGA. The CDR3 loop spans 16 amino acids. V was cut by 5 bases and J by 2 bases, with 15 bases left in between. The CDR3: CASSPLGQGNTGELFF. The CDR3 DNA is TGTGCCAGCAGCCCCTTGGGGCAGGGAAACACCGGGGAGCTGTTTTTT.

In this sample, this clone turned up many times. Other DNA sequences within the sample encode an identical CDR3. The chain recombines TRBV30 with TRBJ2-2; D remains unclear. The V end was cut by 3 bases, the J end by 6 bases, with 5 bases between. Germline CDR1 reads GTSNPN; CDR2 reads SVGIG (reference sequence). The CDR3 has 11 amino acids. This CDR3 reads CAWSGSGELFF. CDR3 nucleotide sequence: TGTGCCTGGAGCGGATCCGGGGAGCTGTTTTTT.

The chain couples TRBV7-2 to TRBJ2-4, with 13 positions matching TRBD2. The CDR3 is 17 residues long. With 6 bases clipped from V and 7 bases from J, the junction kept 12 bases outside the gene matches. Germline lookup yields CDR1 SGHTA and CDR2 FQGNSA. The CDR3 loop is CASRPGTSGAGGNIQYF. In DNA form, the CDR3 reads TGTGCCAGCAGGCCGGGGACTAGCGGGGCCGGAGGCAACATTCAGTACTTC.

This chain joins TRBV2 and TRBJ2-7; the match to TRBD2 covers 9 bases. Germline CDR1 and CDR2: SNHLY and FYNNEI. This CDR3 comprises 22 residues. With V trimmed by 6 bases and J by 7 bases, 34 bases remained unmatched. CDR3 sequence: CASRSQGMVMERREGRVREQYF. The CDR3 bases are TGTGCCAGCAGATCCCAGGGGATGGTTATGGAGCGGCGGGAGGGCCGAGTAAGGGAGCAGTACTTC.

The chain couples TRBV5-4 to TRBJ2-1; the match to TRBD2 covers 7 bases. Germline V gene sequence: CDR1 SGHNT, CDR2 YYREEE (reference sequence). Losses at the gene ends were 5 bases for V and 0 bases for J; bases not matched to a gene: 11. The CDR3 is made up of 17 amino acids. CDR3 in DNA: TGTGCCAGCAGGGCCGGGACTACCTCGAGCTCCTACAATGAGCAGTTCTTC. This gives the protein CASRAGTTSSSYNEQFF.

The rearrangement uses TRBV5-1 and TRBJ2-7, with D perhaps matching TRBD1 (6 bases). Per the germline V gene, CDR1 is SGHRS and CDR2 is YFSETQ. Between the trimmed V and J ends, which lost 7 bases and 2 bases, there was a span of 13 bases. The CDR3 is made up of 13 amino acids. In DNA form, the CDR3 reads TGCGCCAGCGGTACAGGGTCCACCTACGAGCAGTACTTC. Protein: CASGTGSTYEQYF.

The gene calls are TRBV6-5 and TRBJ1-1; possibly TRBD1 for D (5 bases). Trimming stripped 6 bases from V and 4 bases from J, with 15 bases between. The CDR3 extends over 14 amino acids. Germline CDR1 is MNHEY and CDR2 is SVGAGI. The CDR3 is CASSRDFGSTEAFF. In DNA form, the CDR3 reads TGTGCCAGCAGCCGGGACTTTGGGTCCACTGAAGCTTTCTTT.

J is TRBJ1-6 and V is TRBV6-1, with D unclear. The germline V gene has CDR1 MNHNS and CDR2 SASEGT. This CDR3 contains 14 residues. Trimming removed 7 bases from V and 8 bases from J, with 15 bases in between. The CDR3 nucleotides read TGTGCCAGCACCCAGGCCCTGCTTTATTCACCCCTCCACTTT. Translation: CASTQALLYSPLHF.

This clone was observed many times. The chain has TRBV18 and TRBJ1-3, with a tentative D call TRBD1 (6 bases). The V end was cut by 4 bases, the J end by 2 bases, with 12 bases between. This CDR3 has 15 amino acids. CDR1 is KGHSH, CDR2 LQKENI, per germline. Here the CDR3 reads CASSLRTEAGNTIYF. The CDR3 DNA follows: TGTGCCAGCTCACTGCGGACAGAGGCTGGAAACACCATATATTTT.

CDR3 nucleotide sequence: TGTGCCAGCAGCCCAGGACAGGGGTTTATTCGGCCCCAGCATTTT. Its translation: CASSPGQGFIRPQHF. The chain is built from TRBV6-1 and TRBJ1-5; 9 positions agree with TRBD1. V lost 6 bases to trimming and J lost 9 bases; unmatched junction nucleotides: 12. The CDR3 is 15 amino acids. Germline assignment: CDR1 MNHNS and CDR2 SASEGT.

V gene TRBV7-9 combines with J gene TRBJ2-7; maybe TRBD2 (6 bases). Germline-derived CDR1 and CDR2 are SEHNR and FQNEAQ (reference sequence). V was cut by 1 base and J by 2 bases, with 12 bases left in between. The CDR3 consists of 15 residues. CDR3 amino acids: CASSLERLGAYEQYF. The CDR3 coding sequence is TGTGCCAGCAGCTTAGAGAGACTAGGCGCCTACGAGCAGTACTTC.

Points on this clone: Additional DNA sequences in this sample encode the identical CDR3. The chain uses TRBV30 and TRBJ2-2; no definite D call. V lost 0 bases and J 7 bases, leaving 6 bases between the germline ends. CDR3 length: 12 amino acids. CDR1 is GTSNPN, CDR2 SVGIG, per germline (reference sequence). The CDR3: CAWSVRFGELFF. As DNA, the CDR3 is TGTGCCTGGAGTGTACGGTTCGGGGAGCTGTTTTTT. Filled out from reference TRBV30 and TRBJ2-2, the complete variable domain reads SQTIHQWPATLVQPVGSPLSLECTVEGTSNPNLYWYRQAAGRGLQLLFYSVGIGQISSEVPQNLSASRPQDRQFILSSKKLLLSDSGFYLCAWSVRFGELFFGEGSRLTVL.

This chain links TRBV7-9 with TRBJ1-5; no firm D call. The V end was cut by 0 bases, the J end by 3 bases, with 12 bases between. Germline CDR1 SEHNR, CDR2 FQNEAQ (reference sequence). The CDR3 covers 16 residues. The CDR3 region has the DNA TGTGCCAGCAGCTTAGCGGGAAGAACAGACAATCAGCCCCAGCATTTT. Its translation is CASSLAGRTDNQPQHF.

This clone was counted between two and nine times. V is TRBV5-1 and J is TRBJ2-7, with D possibly TRBD2 on 6 matching bases. Germline-derived CDR1 and CDR2 are SGHRS and YFSETQ. Trimming took off 2 bases at V and 0 bases at J, with 21 bases between the two ends. The CDR3 is made up of 18 amino acids. CDR3: CASSFATGLGSGSYEQYF. CDR3 coding DNA: TGCGCCAGCAGCTTTGCTACGGGACTGGGGAGCGGCTCCTACGAGCAGTACTTC.

This chain joins TRBV5-1 and TRBJ1-2, with TRBD1 matching 9 bases. Germline V CDR1 and CDR2: SGHRS, YFSETQ. The CDR3 runs to 13 residues. Unmatched junction bases numbered 10, after V lost 4 bases and J lost 12 bases. CDR3 DNA: TGCGCCAGCAGCCAAGGACAGGGGTTCGTCCACACCTTC. Amino acid sequence: CASSQGQGFVHTF.

This clone was counted only a few times. The chain is built from TRBV28 and TRBJ1-2; D remains ambiguous. This CDR3 comprises 13 residues. The V end lost 8 bases, the J end lost 0 bases, and 10 bases lay between the germline ends. In germline, CDR1 is MDHEN, CDR2 SYDVKM. Here the CDR3 reads CASGRAANYGYTF. CDR3 DNA: TGTGCCAGCGGCCGGGCAGCTAACTATGGCTACACCTTC.

The chain combines TRBV7-6 with TRBJ2-5; D call uncertain. This CDR3 contains 14 residues. From germline, CDR1 is SGHVS and CDR2 FNYEAQ. V lost 5 bases, J lost 5 bases, and 15 bases lay in between. CDR3 sequence: CASSTGQGRETQYF. CDR3 in DNA: TGTGCCAGCAGCACGGGTCAAGGGCGGGAGACCCAGTACTTC. Looking up the rest from reference TRBV7-6 and TRBJ2-5 gives the full variable domain: GAGVSQSPRYKVTKRGQDVALRCDPISGHVSLYWYRQALGQGPEFLTYFNYEAQQDKSGLPNDRFSAERPEGSISTLTIQRTEQRDSAMYRCASSTGQGRETQYFGPGTRLLVL.

As to this clone: One end of the junction is discordant with germline, which a read error may explain. The chain employs TRBV7-7 and TRBJ2-7, with 8 bases lining up with TRBD2. CDR3 length: 14 residues. Germline V gene data show CDR1 as SSHAT and CDR2 as FNYEAQ (reference sequence). The CDR3 DNA follows: TGTGCTAGCAGCCGCGCGGGGGGCGACTTCGAGCAGTACTTC. This gives the protein CASSRAGGDFEQYF.

The chain is built from TRBV18 and TRBJ1-6; TRBD1 matches at 9 bases. This CDR3 is 13 amino acids long. In germline, CDR1 is KGHSH, CDR2 LQKENI. With 4 bases clipped from V and 10 bases from J, the junction kept 2 bases outside the gene matches. This CDR3 reads CASSRDRDSPLHF. In nucleotides, the CDR3 is TGTGCCAGCTCACGGGACAGGGACTCACCCCTCCACTTT. Complete variable domain (other parts from reference TRBV18 and TRBJ1-6): NAGVMQNPRHLVRRRGQEARLRCSPMKGHSHVYWYRQLPEEGLKFMVYLQKENIIDESGMPKERFSAEFPKEGPSILRIQQVVRGDSAAYFCASSRDRDSPLHFGNGTRLTVT.

This clone was seen only once. The chain couples TRBV5-1 to TRBJ2-1, with 9 bases identical to TRBD2. Per the germline V gene, CDR1 is SGHRS and CDR2 is YFSETQ. This CDR3 comprises 15 residues. Germline trimming cut 0 bases from V and 9 bases from J; bases unmatched to any gene: 7. The CDR3 DNA sequence: TGCGCCAGCAGCTTGGTTGGCGGGAGGGCCGGTGAGCAGTTCTTC. It yields the protein CASSLVGGRAGEQFF.

This chain joins TRBV15 and TRBJ2-7; weak D call: TRBD2 (6 bases). The CDR3 loop spans 15 amino acids. CDR1 and CDR2 (germline): LNHNV, YYDKDF (reference sequence). V was pared by 3 bases and J by 3 bases, with 15 bases between. The CDR3 DNA reads TGTGCCACCAGCAGCGATATCCGGGGGAACTACGAGCAGTACTTC. Amino acid sequence: CATSSDIRGNYEQYF.